This entry lists 14 T cell receptor beta chains sequenced from one sample in a study of CD8+CD57+ T cells in acquired aplastic anemia. Previously, flow cytometry had revealed CD8+CD57+ cell expansion in the patients chosen for sequencing. The use of genomic DNA as template underpinned the TCR beta VDJ and CDR3 profiling. TCRdb re-called the reads through MiXCR, storing one row per CDR3 protein. The repertoire includes 200,000 or so distinct CDR3 sequences, over 55% of them detected once, and roughly 50% sits in the top ten. Sequencing used sorted CD4+, CD8+, or CD8+CD57+ T cells (not recorded which) from PBMCs. These receptors originate from a human donor with aplastic anemia.

The chain links TRBV20-1 to TRBJ1-2; TRBD1 agrees at 10 bases. This CDR3 region has 13 residues. Trimming cost V 6 bases and J 4 bases; bases outside gene matches: 5. Germline assignment: CDR1 DFQATT and CDR2 SNEGSKA (reference sequence). The CDR3 here is CSAGDRGFYGYTF. The CDR3 DNA reads as TGCAGTGCGGGGGACAGGGGCTTCTATGGCTACACCTTC.

This chain links TRBV7-2 with TRBJ2-7; D not resolved. Germline V gives CDR1 SGHTA, CDR2 FQGNSA. The V gene lost 1 base and the J gene lost 3 bases, with 13 bases spanning the gap. This CDR3 contains 15 residues. The CDR3 DNA reads TGTGCCAGCAGCTTAGGATCGGTTGGATACTACGAGCAGTACTTC. The encoded protein is CASSLGSVGYYEQYF.

This clonotype has a count of ten or more. This rearrangement joins TRBV19 to TRBJ2-1; TRBD2 matches 9 bases. CDR1 LNHDA and CDR2 SQIVND come from the germline V gene (reference sequence). This CDR3 has 15 amino acids. The V segment lost 6 bases and the J segment 1 base; nucleotides outside the gene matches: 4. CDR3 in amino acids: CASRRGGSSYNEQFF. CDR3 nucleotide sequence: TGTGCCAGTAGGCGGGGGGGCTCGTCCTACAATGAGCAGTTCTTC.

The rearrangement joins TRBV11-3 to TRBJ2-1; D uncertain. With 1 base removed from V and 10 bases from J, the gap between germline ends came to 8 bases. The CDR3 covers 12 residues. CDR1 is SGHNT and CDR2 is YENEEA in the germline V gene. This CDR3 is CASSLGVKEQFF. CDR3 DNA sequence: TGTGCCAGCAGCTTAGGAGTCAAAGAGCAGTTCTTC.

This clonotype occurred many times. The chain carries TRBV6-5 and TRBJ2-1; 10 nucleotides match TRBD2. Germline trimming cut 0 bases from V and 0 bases from J; bases unmatched to any gene: 5. Germline CDR1 reads MNHEY; CDR2 reads SVGAGI. The CDR3 contains 18 residues. This CDR3 reads CASSYSSGGPSSYNEQFF. The CDR3 region has the DNA TGTGCCAGCAGTTACTCTAGCGGGGGGCCGAGCTCCTACAATGAGCAGTTCTTC.

In this sample, this clonotype turned up many times. This chain links TRBV10-2 with TRBJ1-2; D unclear. Trimming stripped 6 bases from V and 2 bases from J, with 4 bases between. The CDR3 is 11 amino acids. Germline CDR1 is WSHSY and CDR2 is SAAADI. The CDR3 bases are TGCGCCAGCAGGGACAACTATGGCTACACCTTC. This encodes CASRDNYGYTF.

The chain uses TRBV9 and TRBJ2-5; 9 positions agree with TRBD1. Germline V gene sequence: CDR1 SGDLS, CDR2 YYNGEE. The CDR3 is 15 amino acids. V was pared by 3 bases and J by 3 bases, with 6 bases of the junction left unmatched. The CDR3 reads CASSGQTGGKETQYF. The CDR3 nucleotides are TGTGCCAGCAGCGGACAGACAGGGGGGAAAGAGACCCAGTACTTC.

V is TRBV7-2 and J is TRBJ1-5; D is uncertain. Germline lookup yields CDR1 SGHTA and CDR2 FQGNSA. V lost 4 bases and J lost 11, with 12 bases in between. The CDR3 length is 12 residues. CDR3 sequence (DNA): TGTGCCAGCAGCTCGGAGGTTGGGGCCCAGCATTTT. It codes for CASSSEVGAQHF.

V usage is TRBV14 and J usage is TRBJ2-1; D gene uncertain. Germline lookup yields CDR1 SGHDN and CDR2 FVKESK. This CDR3 comprises 17 residues. Trimming removed 2 bases at V and 5 bases at J, with 19 bases between. DNA of the CDR3: TGTGCCAGCAGCCAAATACACGCCCGATTGGGAAACAATGAGCAGTTCTTC. It codes for CASSQIHARLGNNEQFF.

In this sample, this clonotype turned up many times. This rearrangement joins TRBV12-3 or TRBV12-4 to TRBJ2-7; 8 bases align to TRBD2. V was clipped by 4 bases and J by 1 base; unmatched bases: 9. CDR3 length: 16 residues. CDR3 nucleotides: TGTGCCAGCAGTTCGGGGCGGGGGGCCCAATCCTACGAGCAGTACTTC. Protein product: CASSSGRGAQSYEQYF.

To note about this clonotype: The junction departs from the called germline gene at one end, perhaps through a read error. This rearrangement joins TRBV7-7 to TRBJ2-3, with a weak D call TRBD1 (6 bases). Germline V CDR1 and CDR2: SSHAT, FNYEAQ (reference sequence). The CDR3 consists of 15 residues. The CDR3 loop reads CASSLSTGRTDTQYF. The DNA for the CDR3 is TGTGCTAGCAGCTTATCGACAGGACGCACAGATACGCAGTATTTT.

This clonotype came up a few times. The chain employs TRBV7-9 and TRBJ2-7; either TRBD1 or TRBD2 may supply D (7 bases each). V lost 5 bases and J 2 bases, leaving 28 bases between the germline ends. This CDR3 spans 19 amino acids. Germline CDR1 and CDR2: SEHNR and FQNEAQ (reference sequence). The CDR3 region is CASSPRGTVEGSRAYEQYF. The DNA of the CDR3 is TGTGCCAGCAGCCCGCGGGGGACAGTCGAAGGGAGTCGAGCCTACGAGCAGTACTTC.

The genes are TRBV20-1 and TRBJ2-3; 8 bases align to TRBD2. The CDR3 loop spans 16 amino acids. After removal of 3 bases from V and 0 bases from J, the junction contained 8 bases not matched to a gene. CDR1 is DFQATT and CDR2 is SNEGSKA in the germline V gene (reference sequence). The CDR3, as DNA: TGCAGTGCTAGGTCATTAAGCGGGGGTAGCACAGATACGCAGTATTTT. It yields the protein CSARSLSGGSTDTQYF.

This clonotype was counted a few times. This chain joins TRBV7-9 and TRBJ2-5, with D possibly being TRBD1 (5 bases). V lost 1 base and J 9 bases, leaving 9 bases between the germline ends. CDR1 and CDR2 from the germline V gene are SEHNR and FQNEAQ (reference sequence). This CDR3 spans 12 amino acids. CDR3 region: CASSLGPRAQYF. CDR3 bases: TGTGCCAGCAGCTTAGGGCCCAGGGCCCAGTACTTC.